This T cell receptor (beta chain) was sequenced during a study of somatic mutations in cytotoxic T cells in rheumatoid arthritis (TCRdb year 2017). As for the study more broadly: Peripheral blood (about 32 ml EDTA) was collected from patients immediately after diagnosis and before any treatment began. Some T-cell populations stained with V beta antibodies were sorted by flow on a FACSAria II or Sony SH800 to nearly 100% purity, with sorted V beta1+ cells additionally subjected to TCRB sequencing. The study asked whether expanded CD8+ T-cell clones in newly diagnosed, untreated rheumatoid arthritis carry somatic mutations, and used TCRB deep sequencing to characterize clonality. TCRB deep sequencing was performed for approximately 61 rheumatoid arthritis patients and around 20 healthy controls. Patients and controls did not essentially differ in median age, which was nearly identical between the groups.

Flow cytometry confirmed the purity of CD4+ and CD8+ cells that had been isolated by positive magnetic bead selection on an AutoMACS. Initial screening for clonal expansions relied on flow cytometry with a TCR V beta antibody panel, after which sorted CD8+ fractions underwent TCRB deep sequencing for characterization. Isolation of peripheral blood mononuclear cells was done through Ficoll-Paque PLUS density gradient separation. Using Nucleospin Tissue or Tissue XS kits, DNA was extracted from CD4-enriched, CD8-enriched or PBMC samples, with quantification by a Qubit 2.0 fluorometer. Sequencing of TCRB CDR3 was done on genomic DNA with the immunoSEQ assay. The original pipeline was this. Only a few patient CD8+ clones larger than 1% matched published virus-specific TCRB sequences when compared against them. The analyses included only productive TCRB rearrangements. Clonality was expressed as a Shannon entropy-based productive clonality index, with each clone defined by a unique TCRB CDR3 sequence. The template counts of each clone relative to the total templates per sample were used to calculate repertoire overlap between two samples. A correlation with a Spearman r of more than 0.6 was found between V-gene usage by flow cytometry and V-gene usage by TCRB sequencing. TCRdb holds this immuneACCESS table with in-frame rearrangements only. Some clones are missing; in checked studies, unresolved V genes explain under half, and the rest has no known cause. V and J calls and clone size are copied from that table; D and trimming were computed from the DNA. The sample table holds around 5,900 clones, of which 70% to 85% were seen once. The top ten hold 40% to 55% of the sample.

What the authors observed across the whole study: The slight underrepresentation of TRBV07 in patients was not corrected for multiple comparisons. In 8 out of 65 patients, more than 20% of CD8+ cells belonged to the largest CD8+ clone, while several identical CD8+ TCRB sequences were shared between blood and synovial fluid. There was no significant difference in CD8+ T-cell clonality between rheumatoid arthritis patients and age-matched healthy controls. The antigen targets of the expanded CD8+ clones were unknown, and absence from virus-specific databases did not rule out viral specificity. CD8+ clonality increased with age in patients (Spearman r ≈ 0.49) but not in healthy controls.

This clone was seen just once. This receptor's antigen is unknown. It has no much larger one-base neighbor in the sample; base qualities were not kept. CDR1 and CDR2 are drawn from the germline V gene (reference sequence): MNHNY, SVGAGI. From the cysteine through the phenylalanine, the CDR3 covers 15 amino acids. Only CDR3 DNA is held: 45 bases, read in frame from base 1. The V end gives up 5 bases and the J end 3 bases, leaving 5 bases in the junction not matched to a gene. The origin of this receptor is a woman aged 45 to 65 with rheumatoid arthritis. Sequencing was carried out using CD8+ T cells sorted from blood. The chain joins TRBV6-6 to TRBJ2-5; 11 middle bases align to TRBD2. The CDR3 protein is CASSETSGVEETQYF. The DNA sequence follows: TGTGCCAGCAGTGAGACTAGCGGGGTTGAAGAGACCCAGTACTTC.